The rows below give T cell receptor beta chains drawn from one sample of a study of shared clonotypes between healthy human individuals. Method: immunoSEQ multiplex PCR; TCRdb's copy keeps in-frame clones and lacks some. The table records over 400,000 clones, 60% to 80% of them present only once. The sequenced sample consisted of PBMCs. The origin of the receptors is a middle-aged woman in good health. Some clones in this sample may be carry-over from other donors' samples. Both conserved end residues are part of each CDR3. Each record gives: clone size, V gene, J gene, D gene, CDR3 DNA, CDR3 protein. D genes are given only for firm matches. The size of a clone is reported for some rows only, either as once, few or many, or as a class for expanded clones.

abundance: once
v_gene: TRBV11-1
j_gene: TRBJ2-1
d_gene: TRBD1
CDR3nt: TGTGCCAGCAGCCTACAGGGGGGCCGGGTAGGCAATGAGCAGTTCTTC
CDR3aa: CASSLQGGRVGNEQFF

abundance: many
v_gene: TRBV29-1
j_gene: TRBJ2-3
d_gene: NA
CDR3nt: TGCAGCGTTACCCCGGGGGTGGGCGCAGATACGCAGTATTTT
CDR3aa: CSVTPGVGADTQYF

abundance: NA
v_gene: TRBV28
j_gene: TRBJ2-5
d_gene: NA
CDR3nt: TGTACCAGCGGAGTGGAGACCCAGTACTTC
CDR3aa: CTSGVETQYF

abundance: few
v_gene: TRBV6-5
j_gene: TRBJ1-1
d_gene: TRBD1
CDR3nt: TGTGCCAGCATCAAAGACAGGGGAGGTGAAGCTTTCTTT
CDR3aa: CASIKDRGGEAFF

abundance: NA
v_gene: TRBV19
j_gene: TRBJ2-7
d_gene: NA
CDR3nt: TGTGCCAGTAGTCCCGGAGGGGGAATCAGCTACGAGCAGTACTTC
CDR3aa: CASSPGGGISYEQYF

abundance: NA
v_gene: TRBV7-3
j_gene: TRBJ2-1
d_gene: NA
CDR3nt: TGTGCCAGCTCCCGGGCTAGATCCTACAATGAGCAGTTCTTC
CDR3aa: CASSRARSYNEQFF

abundance: NA
v_gene: TRBV7-3
j_gene: TRBJ2-1
d_gene: TRBD1
CDR3nt: TGTGCCAGCAGCCAGTTCGGGACAGGGAAGTACAATGAGCAGTTCTTC
CDR3aa: CASSQFGTGKYNEQFF

abundance: NA
v_gene: TRBV11-2
j_gene: TRBJ2-7
d_gene: NA
CDR3nt: TGTGCCAGCAGCTTAGCTCGAACGGCCTACGAGCAGTACTTC
CDR3aa: CASSLARTAYEQYF

abundance: NA
v_gene: TRBV30
j_gene: TRBJ2-6
d_gene: NA
CDR3nt: TGTGCCTGGAGTGACCGCTCTGGGGCCAACGTCCTGACTTTC
CDR3aa: CAWSDRSGANVLTF

abundance: NA
v_gene: TRBV7-9
j_gene: TRBJ2-3
d_gene: TRBD2
CDR3nt: TGTGCCAGCAGCCAAAGGGTGACTAGCGGGAGTCGGGATACGCAGTATTTT
CDR3aa: CASSQRVTSGSRDTQYF

abundance: few
v_gene: TRBV27
j_gene: TRBJ2-5
d_gene: TRBD2
CDR3nt: TGTGCCAGCAGTCCAGGACTAGCGGGCCGACAAGAGACCCAGTACTTC
CDR3aa: CASSPGLAGRQETQYF

abundance: few
v_gene: TRBV14
j_gene: TRBJ2-5
d_gene: TRBD2
CDR3nt: TGTGCCAGCAGCCGCCTAGCGGGAGCCGAGACCCAGTACTTC
CDR3aa: CASSRLAGAETQYF

abundance: NA
v_gene: TRBV19
j_gene: TRBJ2-2
d_gene: NA
CDR3nt: TGTGCCAGTAGTCCCGAGGGGGGGGAGCTGTTTTTT
CDR3aa: CASSPEGGELFF

abundance: once
v_gene: TRBV4-1
j_gene: TRBJ2-7
d_gene: NA
CDR3nt: TGCGCCAGCAGCCAAGACGTGGGCGGTTACTCCTACGAGCAGTACTTC
CDR3aa: CASSQDVGGYSYEQYF

abundance: few
v_gene: TRBV15
j_gene: TRBJ2-1
d_gene: NA
CDR3nt: TGTGCCACCAGCAGATATACAGGGAGCTCCTACAATGAGCAGTTCTTC
CDR3aa: CATSRYTGSSYNEQFF

abundance: NA
v_gene: TRBV30
j_gene: TRBJ1-1
d_gene: NA
CDR3nt: TGTGCCTGGAGTTGGCCGGGGGCGATCACTGAAGCTTTCTTT
CDR3aa: CAWSWPGAITEAFF

abundance: once
v_gene: TRBV6-5
j_gene: TRBJ2-2
d_gene: NA
CDR3nt: TGTGCCAGCAGTTTTGAGACCACCGAGGCCGGGGAGCTGTTTTTT
CDR3aa: CASSFETTEAGELFF

abundance: NA
v_gene: TRBV5-6
j_gene: TRBJ2-7
d_gene: NA
CDR3nt: TGTGCCAGCAGCTTCGGACGGAGCTACGAGCAGTACTTC
CDR3aa: CASSFGRSYEQYF

abundance: NA
v_gene: TRBV18
j_gene: TRBJ2-3
d_gene: TRBD1
CDR3nt: TGTGCCAGCTCACCACCGGGACAGGGCACAGATACGCAGTATTTT
CDR3aa: CASSPPGQGTDTQYF

abundance: NA
v_gene: TRBV7-3
j_gene: TRBJ2-5
d_gene: TRBD1
CDR3nt: TGTGCCAAAGTAACAGGGGAAGGAGAGACCCAGTACTTC
CDR3aa: CAKVTGEGETQYF

abundance: few
v_gene: TRBV18
j_gene: TRBJ1-3
d_gene: NA
CDR3nt: TGTGCCAGCTCACCTGGACAGAGCTCTGGAAACACCATATATTTT
CDR3aa: CASSPGQSSGNTIYF

abundance: NA
v_gene: TRBV28
j_gene: TRBJ1-1
d_gene: NA
CDR3nt: TGTGCCAGCAGTTCTCCCAGCCCGGGGACTGAAGCTTTCTTT
CDR3aa: CASSSPSPGTEAFF

abundance: NA
v_gene: TRBV5-4
j_gene: TRBJ1-2
d_gene: NA
CDR3nt: TGTGCCAGCAGCTTAGTACAGGGCGGTAACTATGGCTACACCTTC
CDR3aa: CASSLVQGGNYGYTF

abundance: few
v_gene: TRBV19
j_gene: TRBJ2-1
d_gene: NA
CDR3nt: TGTGCCAGTAGCGCCGGGACCCAAGTCCAACATGAGCAGTTCTTC
CDR3aa: CASSAGTQVQHEQFF

abundance: NA
v_gene: TRBV2
j_gene: TRBJ2-1
d_gene: TRBD2
CDR3nt: TGTGCCAGCAGTCAGCGGGAGGGCTACAATGAGCAGTTCTTC
CDR3aa: CASSQREGYNEQFF

abundance: NA
v_gene: TRBV9
j_gene: TRBJ2-2
d_gene: TRBD1
CDR3nt: TGTGCCAGCAGACAGGGGACGAACACCGGGGAGCTGTTTTTT
CDR3aa: CASRQGTNTGELFF

abundance: NA
v_gene: TRBV6-5
j_gene: TRBJ2-7
d_gene: TRBD2
CDR3nt: TGTGCCAGCAGCCCCTGGGGAGGGCCCTACGAGCAGTACTTC
CDR3aa: CASSPWGGPYEQYF

abundance: NA
v_gene: TRBV9
j_gene: TRBJ2-2
d_gene: TRBD2
CDR3nt: TGTGCCAGCAGCGTAGGTCTAGCGGCCTCGACAAGGGAGCTGTTTTTT
CDR3aa: CASSVGLAASTRELFF

abundance: NA
v_gene: TRBV19
j_gene: TRBJ2-6
d_gene: TRBD1
CDR3nt: TGTGCCAGAGACAGGGGTCGCGGGGCCAACGTCCTGACTTTC
CDR3aa: CARDRGRGANVLTF

abundance: NA
v_gene: TRBV14
j_gene: TRBJ2-1
d_gene: NA
CDR3nt: TGTGCCAGCAGCCAAGTACTTGCAGGGCGGAGTGAGCAGTTCTTC
CDR3aa: CASSQVLAGRSEQFF

abundance: NA
v_gene: TRBV7-9
j_gene: TRBJ2-7
d_gene: NA
CDR3nt: TGTGCCAGCAGGCTCGGGGATACCTACGAGCAGTACTTC
CDR3aa: CASRLGDTYEQYF

abundance: few
v_gene: TRBV4-1
j_gene: TRBJ2-7
d_gene: NA
CDR3nt: TGCGCCAGCAGCCAAGACAGGGATCGTGGAGAGCAGTACTTC
CDR3aa: CASSQDRDRGEQYF

abundance: many
v_gene: TRBV14
j_gene: TRBJ1-5
d_gene: NA
CDR3nt: TGTGCCAGCAGCGTCGGATGGAATCAGCCCCAGCATTTT
CDR3aa: CASSVGWNQPQHF

abundance: NA
v_gene: TRBV19
j_gene: TRBJ1-2
d_gene: NA
CDR3nt: TGTGCCAGTACTCCTACAAGGGAGTTTCATGGCTACACCTTC
CDR3aa: CASTPTREFHGYTF

abundance: NA
v_gene: TRBV4-1
j_gene: TRBJ2-1
d_gene: NA
CDR3nt: TGCGCCAGCAGCCCCATGGGCAATGAGCAGTTCTTC
CDR3aa: CASSPMGNEQFF

abundance: NA
v_gene: TRBV6-6
j_gene: TRBJ1-4
d_gene: NA
CDR3nt: TGTGCCAGCGGAACGGGTGTTCAACTGTTTTTT
CDR3aa: CASGTGVQLFF

abundance: NA
v_gene: TRBV7-9
j_gene: TRBJ2-3
d_gene: TRBD2
CDR3nt: TGTGCCAGCAGGACCCCGGGCGCGGGGAGGGCCGTCACAGATACGCAGTATTTT
CDR3aa: CASRTPGAGRAVTDTQYF

abundance: NA
v_gene: TRBV6-1
j_gene: TRBJ2-7
d_gene: NA
CDR3nt: TGTGCCAGCAGTGAAGAGGGTTTCCCTTCCTACGAGCAGTACTTC
CDR3aa: CASSEEGFPSYEQYF